This entry lists 17 T cell receptor beta chains sequenced from one sample in a study of T cell responses to AZD1222 COVID-19 vaccine. The table came from immunoSEQ multiplex PCR; TCRdb's copy has only in-frame clones and leaves some out. The sample contains 100,000 to 150,000 clones, about nine tenths of which appear only once. Sample: peripheral blood, taken 28 days after the second AZD1222 dose. The receptors shown here come from an adult who received the AZD1222 COVID-19 vaccine.

The J gene is TRBJ1-4, the V gene TRBV7-9; no firm D call. From germline, CDR1 is SEHNR and CDR2 FQNEAQ (reference sequence). The CDR3 spans 14 residues. Trimming stripped 1 base from V and 7 bases from J, with 10 bases between. The CDR3, as DNA: TGTGCCAGCAGCTTAGGGAGGGAGGCTGAAAAACTGTTTTTT. Encoded protein: CASSLGREAEKLFF.

This rearrangement joins TRBV6-5 to TRBJ2-1, with 9 bases identical to TRBD2. The CDR3 contains 15 residues. Germline V gene data show CDR1 as MNHEY and CDR2 as SVGAGI. V shed 7 bases, J shed 6 bases, and the junction held 10 bases outside the gene matches. The CDR3 sequence: CASNIPGLAGNEQFF. CDR3 DNA: TGTGCCAGCAACATACCGGGACTAGCCGGCAATGAGCAGTTCTTC.

The CDR3 DNA follows: TGCAGCGTGAGCCCTAGGCACTCCTCCTACGAGCAGTACTTC. Amino acid sequence: CSVSPRHSSYEQYF. This sequence joins TRBV29-1 and TRBJ2-7; D gene uncertain. V dropped 6 bases and J dropped 0 bases, with 15 bases sitting between them. Germline CDR1 SQVTM, CDR2 ANQGSEA. The CDR3 spans 14 residues.

The CDR3 DNA follows: TGTGCCAGCAGTGAACCGGAGATGAACACCGGGGAGCTGTTTTTT. Protein: CASSEPEMNTGELFF. The gene calls are TRBV25-1 and TRBJ2-2, with D uncertain. V shed 2 bases and J shed 1 base, with 8 bases lying between them. The germline gives CDR1 MGHDK, CDR2 SYGVNS. The CDR3 runs to 15 residues.

The gene calls are TRBV28 and TRBJ1-1; D is ambiguous. The CDR3 covers 16 residues. Germline CDR1 MDHEN, CDR2 SYDVKM. V gave up 3 bases and J gave up 0 bases, with 14 bases separating them. The CDR3 reads CASSFGLGRMNTEAFF. CDR3 nucleotide sequence: TGTGCCAGCAGTTTCGGTTTAGGCAGAATGAACACTGAAGCTTTCTTT.

The rearrangement uses TRBV7-2 and TRBJ1-1; 7 nucleotides line up with TRBD1. The CDR3 has 15 residues. Germline V lookup: CDR1 SGHTA, CDR2 FQGNSA. V was pared by 1 base and J by 1 base, with 3 bases of the junction left unmatched. CDR3: CASSLGDRRNTEAFF. The DNA of the CDR3 is TGTGCCAGCAGCTTAGGGGACAGACGGAACACTGAAGCTTTCTTT.

This clone was found once. The V gene is TRBV9, the J gene TRBJ1-1; tentative D call: TRBD1 (6 bases). The ends were cut back, 0 bases at V and 3 bases at J, with 15 bases in the middle. The CDR3 has 16 amino acids. Germline V gives CDR1 SGDLS, CDR2 YYNGEE. The CDR3 region is CASSVALGALDTEAFF. For the CDR3, the DNA is TGTGCCAGCAGCGTAGCCTTGGGGGCCCTGGACACTGAAGCTTTCTTT.

The chain joins TRBV19 to TRBJ2-7; the match to TRBD2 covers 8 bases. J gave up 3 bases and V 3 bases, and 4 bases lay outside the gene matches. This CDR3 is built from 14 residues. Germline V lookup: CDR1 LNHDA, CDR2 SQIVND (reference sequence). The CDR3 sequence is CASSISLAGYEQYF. Here the CDR3 DNA reads TGTGCCAGTAGTATTTCGCTAGCGGGCTACGAGCAGTACTTC. Full variable domain (remainder filled in from reference TRBV19 and TRBJ2-7): DGGITQSPKYLFRKEGQNVTLSCEQNLNHDAMYWYRQDPGQGLRLIYYSQIVNDFQKGDIAEGYSVSREKKESFPLTVTSAQKNPTAFYLCASSISLAGYEQYFGPGTRLTVT.

J is TRBJ1-4 and V is TRBV18; D call uncertain. The V end was cut by 3 bases, the J end by 7 bases, with 9 bases between. Germline values: CDR1 KGHSH, CDR2 LQKENI. CDR3 length equals 13 residues. This CDR3 reads CASSPPSVEKLFF. The CDR3, as DNA: TGTGCCAGCTCACCCCCATCTGTTGAAAAACTGTTTTTT. Filled out from reference TRBV18 and TRBJ1-4, the complete variable domain reads NAGVMQNPRHLVRRRGQEARLRCSPMKGHSHVYWYRQLPEEGLKFMVYLQKENIIDESGMPKERFSAEFPKEGPSILRIQQVVRGDSAAYFCASSPPSVEKLFFGSGTQLSVL.

This clone has a single count. One end of the junction is discordant with germline, which a read error may explain. The rearrangement joins TRBV7-7 to TRBJ2-5; D unclear. Germline CDR1 SSHAT, CDR2 FNYEAQ (reference sequence). CDR3 size: 13 residues. The CDR3, as DNA: TGTGCTAGCAGTCCGCCCACCCAAGAGACCCAGTACTTC. Residues: CASSPPTQETQYF.

V and J are TRBV18 and TRBJ1-5; D gene unclear. The CDR3 loop spans 16 amino acids. The V gene lost 6 bases and the J gene lost 2 bases, with 17 bases spanning the gap. CDR1 and CDR2 (germline): KGHSH, LQKENI. DNA for the CDR3: TGTGCCAGCTCCGGGTATTTGGCAGAGGGCAATCAGCCCCAGCATTTT. Translated: CASSGYLAEGNQPQHF. The whole variable domain, remainder taken from reference TRBV18 and TRBJ1-5, is NAGVMQNPRHLVRRRGQEARLRCSPMKGHSHVYWYRQLPEEGLKFMVYLQKENIIDESGMPKERFSAEFPKEGPSILRIQQVVRGDSAAYFCASSGYLAEGNQPQHFGDGTRLSIL.

This clone has just one count. The J gene is TRBJ2-3, the V gene TRBV28; perhaps TRBD1 as D (5 bases). V lost 4 bases, J lost 0 bases, and 8 bases lay in between. This CDR3 contains 14 residues. Per germline, CDR1 MDHEN and CDR2 SYDVKM. The CDR3 loop is CASSSDTSTDTQYF. Written as DNA, the CDR3 is TGTGCCAGCAGTTCGGACACTAGCACAGATACGCAGTATTTT.

The chain employs TRBV28 and TRBJ1-3; TRBD1 might be the D (6 bases). CDR3 length: 15 residues. Deletions cut 2 bases from V and 0 bases from J, with 8 bases between. Germline V lookup: CDR1 MDHEN, CDR2 SYDVKM. The CDR3 bases are TGTGCCAGCAGTTTAGACAGGAACTCTGGAAACACCATATATTTT. Its translation is CASSLDRNSGNTIYF.

The chain carries TRBV11-2 and TRBJ1-5; D not certain. Germline CDR1 is SGHAT and CDR2 is FQNNGV. The CDR3 has 13 amino acids. With 5 bases removed from V and 0 bases from J, the gap between germline ends came to 5 bases. Here the CDR3 reads CASSRSSNQPQHF. The CDR3 DNA reads as TGTGCCAGCAGCCGTAGTAGCAATCAGCCCCAGCATTTT.

The chain combines TRBV5-1 with TRBJ2-7, with D perhaps matching TRBD1 (5 bases). The CDR3 runs 14 residues. The ends were cut back, 7 bases at V and 2 bases at J, with 16 bases in the middle. The V gene's germline CDR1 is SGHRS and CDR2 YFSETQ. CDR3 coding DNA: TGCGCCAGCCAAACAGGCGACCTCCCCTACGAGCAGTACTTC. This sequence encodes CASQTGDLPYEQYF.

The CDR3 nucleotides read TGCGCCAGCAGCCAAGACGGACAGAGCAGCCAGCCCCAGCATTTT. The encoded protein is CASSQDGQSSQPQHF. The chain is built from TRBV4-1 and TRBJ1-5, with TRBD1 as a possible D gene (6 bases). The CDR3 totals 15 residues. The germline gives CDR1 MGHRA, CDR2 YSYEKL. V shed 0 bases and J shed 7 bases, with 13 bases lying between them.

The chain recombines TRBV28 with TRBJ1-2; D may be TRBD1 (5 bases). Germline lookup yields CDR1 MDHEN and CDR2 SYDVKM. This CDR3 region has 15 residues. V gave up 1 base and J gave up 0 bases, with 9 bases separating them. The CDR3 region is CASSLFPRANYGYTF. In DNA form, the CDR3 reads TGTGCCAGCAGTTTATTTCCCAGGGCTAACTATGGCTACACCTTC.